This T cell receptor (beta chain) came from a study of glioma-infiltrating T cells after dendritic cell vaccination. Study at large: Dendritic cells derived from monocytes and pulsed with autologous tumor lysate formed the vaccine.

The time point denotes: after dendritic cell vaccination, including at tumor progression/relapse. Only patients with spare fresh-frozen tumor and over two years of follow-up were included. PBMC sampling occurred before vaccination, two weeks after the third dose, and at progression. Data came from immunoSEQ multiplex PCR; TCRdb stores just in-frame clones and leaves some out. Among tens of thousands of clones listed, 85% were seen once. Germline V gene sequence: CDR1 LGHNA, CDR2 YSLEER. The J segment lost 6 bases and the V segment lost 1 base, leaving 7 bases of the junction unmatched. The CDR3 loop spans 15 amino acids.

The TCR was taken from a human donor with glioblastoma. The material was blood, obtained after dendritic cell vaccination. This sequence joins TRBV4-3 and TRBJ1-1; 8 bases are shared with TRBD1. DNA of the CDR3: TGCGCCAGCAGCCAAGGTCAGGGGGCGAGTTCTGAAGCTTTCTTT. Its translation is CASSQGQGASSEAFF.